The present entry profiles one TCR beta chain with its context. The antigen is unknown. Here immunoSEQ multiplex PCR was the method, and the copy in TCRdb shows in-frame clones only, minus some. The repertoire holds over a million clones, with more than 95% as singletons. Trimming took off 4 bases at V and 0 bases at J, with 13 bases between the two ends. The CDR3 is 15 amino acids. The germline V gene encodes CDR1 LGHNA and CDR2 YNFKEQ. The source of the sample is a study of shared clonotypes between healthy human individuals. About the study: CD4 naive cells filled three plates per donor, CD4 memory three, CD8 naive two and CD8 memory one.

Overall study results and limits: Researchers sampled only blood; tissue repertoires likely differ. A handful of donors shared approximately 5% of their naive CD4 clonotypes.

The chain employs TRBV4-2 and TRBJ2-7; D not certain. This receptor was taken from a man younger than 40 in good health. Sequences were obtained from naive CD4+ T cells sorted from blood. Subset specified: CD45RA+ positively selected. In DNA, the CDR3 is TGTGCCAGCAGCCTCCGATCGGGCCTCTCCTACGAGCAGTACTTC. Translating gives CASSLRSGLSYEQYF.